The rows below give T cell receptor beta chains drawn from one sample of a study of OX40 agonist ivuxolimab in advanced cancers. The data were produced by immunoSEQ multiplex PCR, yet TCRdb's version contains in-frame clones alone and is incomplete. The sample consists of tens of thousands of clones, about 94% of them appearing once. The specimen was CD4+ or CD8+ T cells sorted from blood, collected in a trial of the OX40 agonist ivuxolimab. These TCRs come from an adult with an advanced solid tumor such as melanoma, head and neck, liver or kidney cancer. The conserved cysteine and the conserved F or W are not part of the CDR3 here.

v_call: TRBV11-1
cdr3_aa: ASSLRAGIQETQY

v_call: TRBV4-1
cdr3_aa: ASSQSLDSAEKLF

v_call: TRBV9
cdr3_aa: ASSVRVSRHGNTGELF

v_call: TRBV5-1
cdr3_aa: ASFTGTSVTDTQY

v_call: TRBV4-1
cdr3_aa: ASSLDRDSNQPQH

v_call: TRBV28
cdr3_aa: ASSSKASGNTIY

v_call: TRBV5-5
cdr3_aa: ASSGLAGGPGQY

v_call: TRBV27
cdr3_aa: ASSTRGENYEQY

v_call: TRBV28
cdr3_aa: ASSGMMDTQY

v_call: TRBV12-5
cdr3_aa: ASGRENTEAF

v_call: TRBV4-1
cdr3_aa: ASSQDPSNTIY

v_call: TRBV9
cdr3_aa: ASSGSGLAHNEQF

v_call: TRBV5-4
cdr3_aa: ASSIDRNNEQF

v_call: TRBV6-6
cdr3_aa: ASSYSSPPSPQH

v_call: TRBV2
cdr3_aa: ASSEGQGVYNSPLH

v_call: TRBV27
cdr3_aa: ASSLTGPRYQPQH

v_call: TRBV7-8
cdr3_aa: ASSLGNWGETQY

v_call: TRBV19
cdr3_aa: ASSIGPGQPYEQY

v_call: TRBV28
cdr3_aa: ASSFSWEAF

v_call: TRBV19
cdr3_aa: ASRGHDRESHNQPQH

v_call: TRBV7-9
cdr3_aa: ASSLGSSEQF

v_call: TRBV4-2
cdr3_aa: ASRKPTDTPSYEQY

v_call: TRBV19
cdr3_aa: ASSLTAPGVYT

v_call: TRBV9
cdr3_aa: ASSVDGRTTGELF

v_call: TRBV10-3
cdr3_aa: AISERGNEQF

v_call: TRBV15
cdr3_aa: ATSRDFPGLAGGPGELF

v_call: TRBV13
cdr3_aa: ASSSTDTQY

v_call: TRBV11-2
cdr3_aa: ASSLAAGPSGNTIY

v_call: TRBV5-6
cdr3_aa: ASSPGSSYEQY

v_call: TRBV2
cdr3_aa: ATDGLAGVGSTDTQY

v_call: TRBV4-3
cdr3_aa: ASSQGYGNYGYT

v_call: TRBV28
cdr3_aa: ASSFPGLGTDTQY

v_call: TRBV6-1
cdr3_aa: ATNDRGTYEQY

v_call: TRBV7-9
cdr3_aa: ASSLARGITEAF

v_call: TRBV4-1
cdr3_aa: ASSQDRTYEQY

v_call: TRBV4-1
cdr3_aa: ASSQVGGTGLEQY

v_call: TRBV18
cdr3_aa: ASSTQGPLEAF

v_call: TRBV4-1
cdr3_aa: ASSQDQAVYGYT

v_call: TRBV4-1
cdr3_aa: ASSQVGWDEQF

v_call: TRBV27
cdr3_aa: ASSSTGYNEQF

v_call: TRBV20-1
cdr3_aa: SANQGHEQF

v_call: TRBV27
cdr3_aa: ASSLRGGYGNTIY

v_call: TRBV25-1
cdr3_aa: ASSERGWGVSGNTIY

v_call: TRBV28
cdr3_aa: ATLLATGGYNEQF

v_call: TRBV6-5
cdr3_aa: ATGTSAYNEQF

v_call: TRBV7-9
cdr3_aa: ASSRRTGPTSPGYT

v_call: TRBV7-2
cdr3_aa: ASSLGHISYNEQF

v_call: TRBV5-1
cdr3_aa: ASSLEGTNYGYT

v_call: TRBV9
cdr3_aa: ASSRSGTSGGAGSYNEQF

v_call: TRBV4-1
cdr3_aa: ASSLRDRGRNEQF

v_call: TRBV13
cdr3_aa: ASSLTVGLGTGELF

v_call: TRBV7-9
cdr3_aa: ASSPPGQGYYNEQF

v_call: TRBV19
cdr3_aa: ASTRSGEHNEQF

v_call: TRBV19
cdr3_aa: ASGPGPLNQPQH

v_call: TRBV6-5
cdr3_aa: ASRRTQGVGHEQY

v_call: TRBV19
cdr3_aa: ASSTSVFSLEPYSNQPQH

v_call: TRBV28
cdr3_aa: ASSLKENTDTQY